The 31 T cell receptor beta chains below were found in one sample sequenced in a study of blood T cell repertoires in COVID-19. Assay: immunoSEQ multiplex PCR; the TCRdb copy retains only in-frame clones and omits some. This table has 220,000 or so clones, around 80% appearing once. The sample comprised peripheral blood. The source of these receptors is a woman aged 70-85 years with acute or convalescent COVID-19.

J is TRBJ1-6 and V is TRBV2; TRBD1 aligns across 7 bases. The CDR3 has 14 residues. The V gene end was trimmed by 2 bases and the J gene end by 10 bases; junction bases not matched to a gene: 5. Germline values: CDR1 SNHLY, CDR2 FYNNEI. CDR3 sequence: CASSEQGGGSPLHF. In DNA form, the CDR3 reads TGTGCCAGCAGTGAACAGGGGGGAGGATCACCCCTCCACTTT.

This clone was seen a few times. The same CDR3 also results from other DNA sequences found in this sample. The chain is built from TRBV12-3 or TRBV12-4 and TRBJ2-7, with D unresolved. The CDR3 spans 13 residues. V shed 5 bases and J shed 1 base, with 9 bases lying between them. In DNA, the CDR3 is TGTGCCAGCAGTCGCGACTCATCCTACGAGCAGTACTTC. Residues: CASSRDSSYEQYF.

The chain recombines TRBV6-5 with TRBJ2-2; 9 bases are shared with TRBD1. J was trimmed by 5 bases and V by 5 bases; bases with no gene match: 6. CDR1 is MNHEY, CDR2 SVGAGI, per germline. The CDR3 is 15 residues long. In nucleotides, the CDR3 is TGTGCCAGCAGTCCAAGACAGGGGGGTACCGGGGAGCTGTTTTTT. This translates into CASSPRQGGTGELFF.

This clone was seen more than once but under ten times. The chain couples TRBV7-3 to TRBJ1-1; 8 bases match TRBD1. The junction had 3 bases not matched to a gene; V was cut back by 5 bases and J by 4 bases. The CDR3 totals 13 residues. The germline V gene has CDR1 SGHTA and CDR2 FQGTGA. The CDR3 nucleotides read TGTGCCAGCAGCGACAGGGGAATCACTGAAGCTTTCTTT. Translation: CASSDRGITEAFF.

This chain links TRBV3-1 (or the pseudogene TRBV3-2) with TRBJ2-1; 10 bases line up with TRBD2. The V gene's germline CDR1 is LGHDT and CDR2 YNNKEL (reference sequence). V trimming: 1 base; J trimming: 6 bases; junction bases outside the gene matches: 15. The CDR3 has 19 residues. This CDR3 reads CASSQAGSLAGESGNEQFF. The CDR3 DNA is TGTGCCAGCAGCCAAGCCGGGAGTCTAGCGGGAGAATCAGGCAATGAGCAGTTCTTC.

This sequence joins TRBV7-8 and TRBJ2-7; 9 bases map to TRBD1. Trimming removed 4 bases from V and 6 bases from J; junction bases left unmatched: 10. Germline assignment: CDR1 SGHVS and CDR2 FQNEAQ. The CDR3 is 15 residues long. The CDR3 here is CASSYRRQGDGEQYF. In DNA, the CDR3 is TGTGCCAGCAGCTACCGGAGACAGGGGGACGGCGAGCAGTACTTC.

This chain connects TRBV10-3 to TRBJ2-1, with 7 bases matching TRBD1. V was pared by 4 bases and J by 0 bases, with 9 bases of the junction left unmatched. CDR1 and CDR2 (germline): ENHRY, SYGVKD. CDR3 length equals 17 residues. CDR3 sequence (DNA): TGTGCCATCAGTGCGTCAGAGGGGGCGGCCTCCTACAATGAGCAGTTCTTC. This encodes CAISASEGAASYNEQFF.

This sequence joins TRBV11-2 and TRBJ2-1, with TRBD2 matching 11 bases. Germline V gives CDR1 SGHAT, CDR2 FQNNGV. This CDR3 is 16 amino acids long. V lost 5 bases, J lost 7 bases, and 10 bases stayed unmatched. CDR3 sequence reads: CASSLTSGSAGNEQFF. The CDR3 DNA follows: TGTGCCAGCAGCCTAACTAGCGGGAGTGCGGGTAATGAGCAGTTCTTC.

The genes are TRBV28 and TRBJ2-5; 7 nucleotides line up with TRBD1. Trimming removed 5 bases from V and 3 bases from J; junction bases left unmatched: 6. Germline V lookup: CDR1 MDHEN, CDR2 SYDVKM. This CDR3 region has 14 residues. The CDR3 bases are TGTGCCAGCAGTATTTCTGGGACAGAAGAGACCCAGTACTTC. Translation gives CASSISGTEETQYF.

V usage is TRBV5-4 and J usage is TRBJ1-1; no firm D call. Germline V gene sequence: CDR1 SGHNT, CDR2 YYREEE (reference sequence). The V end lost 1 base, the J end lost 1 base, and 8 bases lay between the germline ends. This CDR3 region has 14 residues. In DNA, the CDR3 is TGTGCCAGCAGCTTGACCTACAGGAACACTGAAGCTTTCTTT. Amino acid sequence: CASSLTYRNTEAFF.

V usage is TRBV30 and J usage is TRBJ2-1; weak D call: TRBD2 (5 bases). CDR1 and CDR2 from the germline V gene are GTSNPN and SVGIG (reference sequence). This CDR3 comprises 12 residues. Trimming cost V 7 bases and J 8 bases, with 15 bases left between them. The CDR3 loop reads CAFRSGADEQFF. The CDR3 region has the DNA TGTGCCTTTAGGTCTGGAGCGGATGAGCAGTTCTTC.

The chain couples TRBV3-1 (or the pseudogene TRBV3-2) to TRBJ1-1; 7 nucleotides align to TRBD1. J gave up 8 bases and V 3 bases, and 3 bases lay outside the gene matches. This CDR3 comprises 12 residues. Per germline, CDR1 LGHDT and CDR2 YNNKEL (reference sequence). The CDR3 bases are TGTGCCAGCAGCCAGTCGGACAGGGAAGCTTTCTTT. It codes for CASSQSDREAFF.

The chain combines TRBV5-1 with TRBJ1-2; 8 bases line up with TRBD1. The CDR3 contains 16 residues. The germline CDR1 and CDR2 sequences are SGHRS and YFSETQ. After removal of 0 bases from V and 8 bases from J, the junction contained 12 bases not matched to a gene. This CDR3 reads CASSLAGQGPTEGYTF. CDR3 sequence (DNA): TGCGCCAGCAGCTTGGCCGGACAGGGTCCGACAGAGGGCTACACCTTC.

The chain links TRBV9 to TRBJ2-2, with D perhaps TRBD1 (6 bases). This CDR3 is built from 13 residues. Per the germline V gene, CDR1 is SGDLS and CDR2 is YYNGEE. V shed 1 base and J shed 5 bases, with 6 bases lying between them. In nucleotides, the CDR3 is TGTGCCAGCAGCGTAACAGGGACCGGGGAGCTGTTTTTT. Its translation: CASSVTGTGELFF.

The chain couples TRBV2 to TRBJ2-5, with 12 positions matching TRBD1. CDR1 and CDR2 (germline): SNHLY, FYNNEI. J was trimmed by 4 bases and V by 7 bases; bases with no gene match: 7. The CDR3 is made up of 15 amino acids. The CDR3 protein is CASIRDRGRSETQYF. CDR3 sequence (DNA): TGTGCCAGCATCCGGGACAGGGGGCGGTCAGAGACCCAGTACTTC.

This chain uses TRBV19 with TRBJ2-1; TRBD2 matches at 15 bases. The CDR3 sequence is 17 residues long. CDR1 is LNHDA, CDR2 SQIVND, per germline (reference sequence). J lost 8 bases, V lost 4 bases, and 9 bases had no gene match. The CDR3 DNA reads TGTGCCAGTAGTAAAACCGGACTAGCGGGAGGGCCCGATGAGCAGTTCTTC. It codes for CASSKTGLAGGPDEQFF.

The chain employs TRBV21-1 and TRBJ2-7; TRBD1 reflects the table's D call only, with no check against the DNA. TRBV21-1 is termed a pseudogene. This CDR3 region has 16 residues. The CDR3 DNA is TGTGCCAGCAGCAAAGATAGGGACAGGGGTTCATACGAGCAGTACTTC. Its protein product is CASSKDRDRGSYEQYF.

This clone was observed a single time. The CDR3, as DNA: TGTGCCAGCAGTAACAGGGCTCAGCCCCAGCATTTT. Its protein product is CASSNRAQPQHF. The chain links TRBV28 to TRBJ1-5; perhaps TRBD1 as D (6 bases). CDR1 is MDHEN and CDR2 is SYDVKM in the germline V gene. The CDR3 is 12 residues long. Trimming pared 5 bases from V and 6 bases from J, leaving 8 bases between.

The chain links TRBV3-1 (or the pseudogene TRBV3-2) to TRBJ2-2; 8 nucleotides align to TRBD2. Germline-derived CDR1 and CDR2 are LGHDT and YNNKEL (reference sequence). The CDR3 is made up of 16 amino acids. Unmatched junction bases numbered 5, after V lost 5 bases and J lost 0 bases. The CDR3 DNA follows: TGTGCCAGCAGCGGCACTAGCGGCACGAACACCGGGGAGCTGTTTTTT. This sequence encodes CASSGTSGTNTGELFF.

The chain has TRBV18 and TRBJ2-5; possibly TRBD1 for D (6 bases). The V gene's germline CDR1 is KGHSH and CDR2 LQKENI. The CDR3 runs to 13 residues. V gave up 8 bases and J gave up 2 bases, with 12 bases separating them. In nucleotides, the CDR3 is TGTGCCAGCAACCCGGACAGACAAGAGACCCAGTACTTC. Translated, it gives CASNPDRQETQYF.

This clone was seen only once. V gene TRBV9 combines with J gene TRBJ2-3, with TRBD1 matching 8 bases. Germline V gene sequence: CDR1 SGDLS, CDR2 YYNGEE. This CDR3 comprises 16 residues. J lost 0 bases, V lost 1 base, and 4 bases had no gene match. The CDR3 bases are TGTGCCAGCAGCGTAACAGGGGGGCGAAGCACAGATACGCAGTATTTT. This encodes CASSVTGGRSTDTQYF.

CDR3 DNA: TGTGCCAGCAGCCCGACTAGCGGGAATGAGCAGTTCTTC. It codes for CASSPTSGNEQFF. The V gene is TRBV5-4, the J gene TRBJ2-1; 10 bases fit TRBD2. This CDR3 has 13 residues. Germline loops: CDR1 SGHNT, CDR2 YYREEE (reference sequence). The V gene end was trimmed by 4 bases and the J gene end by 7 bases; junction bases not matched to a gene: 2.

This clone was recorded only once. The chain has TRBV28 and TRBJ1-5, with D unclear. The CDR3 loop spans 13 amino acids. V shed 6 bases and J shed 4 bases, with 10 bases lying between them. CDR1 and CDR2 (germline): MDHEN, SYDVKM. This CDR3 reads CASRKRENQPQHF. CDR3 in DNA: TGTGCCAGCAGAAAAAGGGAGAATCAGCCCCAGCATTTT.

The rearrangement uses TRBV7-2 and TRBJ2-5; 15 nucleotides match TRBD2. Germline V gene data show CDR1 as SGHTA and CDR2 as FQGNSA. J gave up 2 bases and V 5 bases, and 6 bases lay outside the gene matches. This CDR3 is 17 amino acids long. CDR3 in amino acids: CASSQRTSGRAQETQYF. The CDR3 nucleotides read TGTGCCAGCAGCCAACGGACTAGCGGGAGGGCACAAGAGACCCAGTACTTC.

This clone turned up a few times. The chain uses TRBV6-5 and TRBJ1-2; no firm D call. The germline gives CDR1 MNHEY, CDR2 SVGAGI. There are 14 residues in the CDR3. Trimming left V 6 bases short and J 4 bases short, with 15 bases between. The CDR3 loop reads CASSRTVNTYGYTF. DNA for the CDR3: TGTGCCAGCAGCCGTACAGTGAATACCTATGGCTACACCTTC.

This clone was seen only a few times. The chain joins TRBV3-1 (or the pseudogene TRBV3-2) to TRBJ1-1; TRBD1 agrees at 9 bases. The CDR3 spans 13 residues. Germline lookup yields CDR1 LGHDT and CDR2 YNNKEL (reference sequence). V gave up 6 bases and J gave up 3 bases; unmatched junction bases: 2. The CDR3 DNA reads as TGTGCCAGCAGACGGACAGGGGACACTGAAGCTTTCTTT. This gives the protein CASRRTGDTEAFF.

This clone was detected only once. The chain's CDR3 is CASSLTQAGGYTF. The CDR3 DNA reads as TGTGCCAGCAGCTTGACTCAGGCGGGCGGCTACACCTTC. The chain has TRBV9 and TRBJ1-2; no clear D. Germline values: CDR1 SGDLS, CDR2 YYNGEE. Trimming took 4 bases from V and 8 from J, leaving 15 bases between them. The CDR3 has 13 amino acids.

This chain links TRBV11-2 with TRBJ2-2, with D maybe TRBD1 (5 bases). The germline V gene has CDR1 SGHAT and CDR2 FQNNGV. Trimming shortened V by 5 bases and J by 6 bases, and 22 bases separated the two germline ends. This CDR3 has 17 residues. The CDR3 reads CASSPYAGAAYPGELFF. The CDR3 bases are TGTGCCAGCAGCCCATATGCTGGGGCGGCATATCCCGGGGAGCTGTTTTTT.

The rearrangement links TRBV30 to TRBJ2-5; a possible D gene is TRBD1 (5 bases). V lost 4 bases to trimming and J lost 1 base, with 16 bases between them. Germline values: CDR1 GTSNPN, CDR2 SVGIG (reference sequence). The CDR3 length is 15 residues. In DNA, the CDR3 is TGTGCCTGGAAAGGGGCCCTGCCGCCCCAAGAGACCCAGTACTTC. This gives the protein CAWKGALPPQETQYF. Variable domain in full (rest from reference TRBV30 and TRBJ2-5): SQTIHQWPATLVQPVGSPLSLECTVEGTSNPNLYWYRQAAGRGLQLLFYSVGIGQISSEVPQNLSASRPQDRQFILSSKKLLLSDSGFYLCAWKGALPPQETQYFGPGTRLLVL.

The V gene is TRBV7-5, the J gene TRBJ1-6; no check of the table's D call, TRBD1, against the DNA was made. TRBV7-5 is a listed pseudogene. The CDR3 totals 15 residues. This CDR3 reads CVRKNRGVHNSPLHF. As DNA, the CDR3 is TGTGTCAGAAAAAACAGGGGTGTCCATAATTCACCCCTCCACTTT.

CDR3 residues: CASSLAGVFGVARTEAFF. CDR3 nucleotides: TGTGCCAGCAGCTTAGCTGGGGTTTTCGGGGTTGCCAGGACTGAAGCTTTCTTT. The chain links TRBV7-2 to TRBJ1-1, with D hard to call. This CDR3 has 18 residues. V dropped 0 bases and J dropped 5 bases, with 22 bases sitting between them. Looked up from germline, CDR1 is SGHTA and CDR2 is FQGNSA.